This T cell receptor (beta chain) was recovered during a study of T-cell reconstitution after alpha-beta-depleted transplantation in children. As it was prepared, the TCRbeta library received unique molecular identifiers. TCRdb passed the PCR reads through MiXCR, listing each CDR3 protein once. Of 800,000 to 1,000,000 distinct CDR3 sequences listed, less than 30% were seen once; the top ten hold roughly 30%. The V and J ends lost 9 bases and 1 base respectively, with 8 bases between them. Per germline, CDR1 KGHDR and CDR2 SFDVKD. This CDR3 contains 13 residues. V is TRBV24-1 and J is TRBJ2-2; no clear D gene. Material: PBMCs, mostly from graft donor cells, obtained 360 days after TCRalphabeta/CD19-depleted stem cell transplant. This sequence originates from a boy under two years old who had a stem cell transplant for SCID, so the T cells may come from the graft donor. CDR3 DNA: TGTGCCACCTCCCCGGGGAACACCGGGGAGCTGTTTTTT. This translates into CATSPGNTGELFF.